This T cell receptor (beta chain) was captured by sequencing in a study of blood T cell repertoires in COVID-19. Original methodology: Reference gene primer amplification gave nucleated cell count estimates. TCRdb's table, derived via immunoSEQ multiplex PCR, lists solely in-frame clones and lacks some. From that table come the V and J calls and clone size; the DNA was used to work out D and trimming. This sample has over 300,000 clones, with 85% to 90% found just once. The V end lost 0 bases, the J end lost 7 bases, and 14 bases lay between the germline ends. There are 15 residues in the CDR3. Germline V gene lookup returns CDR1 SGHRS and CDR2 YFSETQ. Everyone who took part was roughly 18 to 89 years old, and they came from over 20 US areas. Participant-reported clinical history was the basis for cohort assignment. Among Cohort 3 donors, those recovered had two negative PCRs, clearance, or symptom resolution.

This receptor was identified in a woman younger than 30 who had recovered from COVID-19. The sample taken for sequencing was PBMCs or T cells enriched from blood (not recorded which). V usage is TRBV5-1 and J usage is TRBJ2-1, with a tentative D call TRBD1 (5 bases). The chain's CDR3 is CASSLGQGLENEQFF. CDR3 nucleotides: TGCGCCAGCAGCTTGGGCCAGGGATTGGAAAATGAGCAGTTCTTC.